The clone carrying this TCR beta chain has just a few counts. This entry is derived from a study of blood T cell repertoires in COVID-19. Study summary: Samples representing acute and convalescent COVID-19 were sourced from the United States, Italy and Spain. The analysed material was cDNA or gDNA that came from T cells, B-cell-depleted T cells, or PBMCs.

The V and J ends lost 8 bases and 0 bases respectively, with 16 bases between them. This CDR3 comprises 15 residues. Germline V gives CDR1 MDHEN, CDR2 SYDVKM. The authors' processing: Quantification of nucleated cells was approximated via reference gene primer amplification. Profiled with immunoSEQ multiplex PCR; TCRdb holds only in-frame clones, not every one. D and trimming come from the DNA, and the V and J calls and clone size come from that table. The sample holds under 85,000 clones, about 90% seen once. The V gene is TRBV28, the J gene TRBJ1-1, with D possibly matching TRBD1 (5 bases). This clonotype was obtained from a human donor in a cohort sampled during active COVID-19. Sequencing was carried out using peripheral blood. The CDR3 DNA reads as TGTGCCAGCGGAACAGACAGAGACGTGAACACTGAAGCTTTCTTT. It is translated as CASGTDRDVNTEAFF. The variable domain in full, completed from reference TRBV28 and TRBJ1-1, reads DVKVTQSSRYLVKRTGEKVFLECVQDMDHENMFWYRQDPGLGLRLIYFSYDVKMKEKGDIPEGYSVSREKKERFSLILESASTNQTSMYLCASGTDRDVNTEAFFGQGTRLTVV.